This TCR beta chain was sequenced in a study of early T cells in non-severe SARS-CoV-2 infection. V lost 8 bases, J lost 0 bases, and 7 bases stayed unmatched. Per the germline V gene, CDR1 is SNHLY and CDR2 is FYNNEI. The CDR3 has 16 residues. The table lists this clonotype with a few counts. As yet, its antigen is unknown. Researchers tagged individual cDNA molecules with unique molecular identifiers. TCRdb re-called the 5' RACE reads through MiXCR, storing one row per CDR3 protein. Of about 50,000 distinct CDR3 sequences listed, less than 9.5% are singletons. Study results and limitations: VDJdb matching favored anti-spike CD8 responses, missing private and CD4 specificities.

The rearrangement links TRBV2 to TRBJ2-3; 11 nucleotides agree with TRBD2. Material: whole blood, obtained at baseline. The TCR originated in an adult who was a healthcare worker with PCR-confirmed SARS-CoV-2 infection or an uninfected control (not recorded which). In DNA, the CDR3 is TGTGCCAGCCTCGGGACTAGCGGAACTAGCACAGATACGCAGTATTTT. Protein product: CASLGTSGTSTDTQYF.